Presented here are 14 T cell receptor beta chains from one specimen sequenced in a study of shared clonotypes between healthy human individuals. Assay used: immunoSEQ multiplex PCR; TCRdb lists only in-frame clones, some missing. The profile shows some 350,000 clones, around 67% of them singletons. Sequenced sample: memory CD4+ T cells sorted from blood. Described subset: CD45RA-negative fraction. The receptors here all came from a man aged 25 to 40 in good health.

This clone showed up just once. This sequence joins TRBV9 and TRBJ2-7; 7 bases agree with TRBD1. The J segment lost 5 bases and the V segment lost 3 bases, leaving 11 bases of the junction unmatched. Germline V gives CDR1 SGDLS, CDR2 YYNGEE. CDR3 length equals 15 residues. The CDR3: CASSAPGTALNEQYF. CDR3 bases: TGTGCCAGCAGCGCCCCCGGGACAGCGCTCAACGAGCAGTACTTC.

This clone appeared many times. The chain employs TRBV18 and TRBJ2-7, with TRBD2 matching 7 bases. V lost 8 bases to trimming and J lost 5 bases; unmatched junction nucleotides: 12. The CDR3 has 14 residues. Germline V CDR1 and CDR2: KGHSH, LQKENI. CDR3 nucleotide sequence: TGTGCCAGCCTCAGACAGTCTCGGGAGGACGAGCAGTACTTC. Its translation is CASLRQSREDEQYF.

This clone has more than one count but fewer than ten. The chain carries TRBV5-1 and TRBJ1-1; D perhaps matches TRBD1 (5 bases). The V gene's germline CDR1 is SGHRS and CDR2 YFSETQ. The CDR3 is made up of 14 amino acids. Trimming removed 4 bases at V and 1 base at J, with 11 bases between. The CDR3 loop is CASSDGTRNTEAFF. The CDR3, as DNA: TGCGCCAGCAGCGATGGGACCAGGAACACTGAAGCTTTCTTT.

The V call is TRBV19, the J call TRBJ1-4; no reliable D call. The CDR3 totals 14 residues. Germline CDR1 LNHDA, CDR2 SQIVND (reference sequence). V dropped 7 bases and J dropped 8 bases, with 17 bases sitting between them. The CDR3 DNA follows: TGTGCCAGTAAAAGAAGGCAGGACCTAGAAAAACTGTTTTTT. It translates to CASKRRQDLEKLFF.

The J gene is TRBJ2-1, the V gene TRBV5-6, with D maybe TRBD2 (5 bases). Trimming stripped 3 bases from V and 8 bases from J, with 18 bases between. The CDR3 is 15 residues long. CDR1 and CDR2 from the germline V gene are SGHDT and YYEEEE. The CDR3 loop reads CASSSGVDPIHEQFF. In nucleotides, the CDR3 is TGTGCCAGCAGCTCCGGGGTAGACCCGATCCATGAGCAGTTCTTC.

The chain carries TRBV11-2 and TRBJ2-5; D unclear. Germline V gene sequence: CDR1 SGHAT, CDR2 FQNNGV. The V gene lost 6 bases and the J gene lost 2 bases, with 13 bases spanning the gap. The CDR3 length is 14 residues. This CDR3 reads CASSRNVVQETQYF. The CDR3 nucleotides are TGTGCCAGCAGTCGTAATGTGGTACAAGAGACCCAGTACTTC.

This clone was found once. The chain uses TRBV11-3 and TRBJ2-3; 9 positions agree with TRBD1. Germline loops: CDR1 SGHNT, CDR2 YENEEA. V lost 1 base to trimming and J lost 3 bases; unmatched junction nucleotides: 5. The CDR3 is 16 amino acids. This CDR3 reads CASSLGTGGKTDTQYF. The CDR3 DNA is TGTGCCAGCAGCTTAGGAACAGGGGGCAAGACAGATACGCAGTATTTT.

V usage is TRBV2 and J usage is TRBJ2-1; 14 nucleotides line up with TRBD2. Germline loops: CDR1 SNHLY, CDR2 FYNNEI. CDR3 length: 16 amino acids. V was pared by 5 bases and J by 8 bases, with 8 bases of the junction left unmatched. CDR3: CASSPGTSGSSYEQFF. The CDR3 nucleotides are TGTGCCAGCAGTCCTGGGACTAGCGGGAGTAGCTATGAGCAGTTCTTC. The full variable domain, with the rest looked up from reference TRBV2 and TRBJ2-1, is EPEVTQTPSHQVTQMGQEVILRCVPISNHLYFYWYRQILGQKVEFLVSFYNNEISEKSEIFDDQFSVERPDGSNFTLKIRSTKLEDSAMYFCASSPGTSGSSYEQFFGPGTRLTVL.

A single count supports this clone. V usage is TRBV6-1 and J usage is TRBJ2-7; possibly TRBD1 or TRBD2 for D (5 bases each). Germline CDR1 reads MNHNS; CDR2 reads SASEGT. The CDR3 covers 13 residues. V lost 6 bases to trimming and J lost 3 bases, with 12 bases between them. CDR3 loop: CASSARDGYEQYF. In DNA form, the CDR3 reads TGTGCCAGCAGCGCGAGGGACGGCTACGAGCAGTACTTC.

The chain employs TRBV6-4 and TRBJ1-1, with D perhaps matching TRBD1 (5 bases). Trimming stripped 2 bases from V and 5 bases from J, with 15 bases between. CDR3 length: 15 residues. Looked up from germline, CDR1 is MRHNA and CDR2 is SNTAGT. The CDR3 DNA reads as TGTGCCAGCAGTGACCCCCCCCAGGGCAGAACTGAAGCTTTCTTT. Translating gives CASSDPPQGRTEAFF.

On this clone itself: The sample holds other DNA sequences that translate to the same CDR3. This sequence joins TRBV28 and TRBJ1-5, with D uncertain. Germline values: CDR1 MDHEN, CDR2 SYDVKM. Trimming left V 2 bases short and J 6 bases short, with 2 bases between. The CDR3 extends over 11 amino acids. The CDR3 loop is CASSLGQPQHF. The CDR3 coding sequence is TGTGCCAGCAGTTTAGGTCAGCCCCAGCATTTT.

A remark on this clone: An end of the junction does not agree with germline; a read error may underlie this. The chain links TRBV10-3 to TRBJ2-1; D not certain. CDR1 is ENHRY and CDR2 is SYGVKD in the germline V gene. CDR3 length: 14 amino acids. The CDR3 DNA follows: TGTGCCATCAGTGAGTATGGGTCCTCCAATGAGCAGTTCTTC. This codes for CAISEYGSSNEQFF.

The chain carries TRBV30 and TRBJ1-4; D might be TRBD1 (6 bases). CDR1 and CDR2 from the germline V gene are GTSNPN and SVGIG (reference sequence). V shed 3 bases and J shed 5 bases, with 16 bases lying between them. The CDR3 length is 15 residues. CDR3 DNA sequence: TGTGCCTGGAGATATAGCGGGGGCTCGAATGAAAAACTGTTTTTT. As protein: CAWRYSGGSNEKLFF.

The chain carries TRBV6-1 and TRBJ1-5; the match to TRBD1 covers 7 bases. Germline V CDR1 and CDR2: MNHNS, SASEGT. Trimming cost V 3 bases and J 3 bases; bases outside gene matches: 14. The CDR3 contains 18 residues. CDR3 loop: CASSDPHTGAGDNQPQHF. The CDR3 DNA sequence: TGTGCCAGCAGTGATCCACACACAGGGGCGGGAGACAATCAGCCCCAGCATTTT.